Shown below are 10 T cell receptor beta chains from a single sample sequenced in a study of blood T cell repertoires in COVID-19. The protocol was immunoSEQ multiplex PCR, while the TCRdb copy is restricted to in-frame clones and leaves out a portion. The sample comprises roughly 120,000 clones, approximately 78% of which are singletons, and 7.9% rests with the top ten. The sample consisted of peripheral blood. Every receptor here comes from a man in his 70s with acute or convalescent COVID-19.

In DNA, the CDR3 is TGCGCCAGCGGATCGGGAGGGAAAGAGACCCAGTACTTC. Amino acid sequence: CASGSGGKETQYF. This chain links TRBV5-1 with TRBJ2-5; 8 nucleotides line up with TRBD2. Germline CDR1 reads SGHRS; CDR2 reads YFSETQ. This CDR3 has 13 amino acids. Unmatched junction bases numbered 5, after V lost 7 bases and J lost 3 bases.

V gene TRBV30 combines with J gene TRBJ1-3; 12 bases are a match to TRBD1. The CDR3 has 19 residues. V was pared by 0 bases and J by 0 bases, with 9 bases of the junction left unmatched. Germline CDR1 reads GTSNPN; CDR2 reads SVGIG (reference sequence). Written as DNA, the CDR3 is TGTGCCTGGAGTGTACGGGACAGGGGGCTTTCACTCTCTGGAAACACCATATATTTT. It is translated as CAWSVRDRGLSLSGNTIYF.

J is TRBJ1-3 and V is TRBV6-5; 7 bases are a match to TRBD1. The V gene end was trimmed by 0 bases and the J gene end by 4 bases; junction bases not matched to a gene: 3. The CDR3 is 15 residues long. Germline CDR1 reads MNHEY; CDR2 reads SVGAGI. CDR3 sequence: CASSYSIRGGNTIYF. CDR3 coding DNA: TGTGCCAGCAGTTACTCGATCAGGGGGGGAAACACCATATATTTT.

This clone was counted a single time. The chain links TRBV6-5 to TRBJ1-2, with no clear D. Germline-derived CDR1 and CDR2 are MNHEY and SVGAGI. Trimming cost V 8 bases and J 0 bases, with 13 bases left between them. The CDR3 consists of 14 residues. CDR3 coding DNA: TGTGCCAGCCTAGAGCGAGTGGCTAACTATGGCTACACCTTC. Translated, it gives CASLERVANYGYTF.

This sequence joins TRBV2 and TRBJ1-1, with D possibly being TRBD1 (6 bases). The V end lost 6 bases, the J end lost 3 bases, and 17 bases lay between the germline ends. CDR1 and CDR2 (germline): SNHLY, FYNNEI. There are 15 residues in the CDR3. CDR3 loop: CASRLQGRSDTEAFF. CDR3 DNA sequence: TGTGCCAGCAGGTTACAGGGTCGATCGGACACTGAAGCTTTCTTT.

This clone was counted only a few times. The chain employs TRBV28 and TRBJ1-4; D is ambiguous. Germline CDR1 is MDHEN and CDR2 is SYDVKM. CDR3 length: 13 amino acids. The V gene lost 6 bases and the J gene lost 10 bases, with 15 bases spanning the gap. CDR3 sequence (DNA): TGTGCCAGCAGGCCTACCCTAGTCCGAAAACTGTTTTTT. Translating gives CASRPTLVRKLFF.

The genes are TRBV27 and TRBJ1-1; 8 bases align to TRBD1. The CDR3 is made up of 20 amino acids. V gave up 5 bases and J gave up 0 bases; unmatched junction bases: 20. Per germline, CDR1 MNHEY and CDR2 SMNVEV (reference sequence). The CDR3 sequence is CASSQLDKVDRETLNTEAFF. The CDR3 DNA is TGTGCCAGCAGTCAACTCGATAAGGTGGACAGGGAGACTTTGAACACTGAAGCTTTCTTT.

This rearrangement joins TRBV18 to TRBJ2-7, with D possibly matching TRBD2 (5 bases). Trimming took 2 bases from V and 1 from J, leaving 9 bases between them. The CDR3 spans 14 residues. The germline V gene has CDR1 KGHSH and CDR2 LQKENI. CDR3: CASSPGLVSYEQYF. The CDR3 nucleotides are TGTGCCAGCTCACCAGGACTGGTATCCTACGAGCAGTACTTC.

The chain combines TRBV5-1 with TRBJ1-4; no definite D call. Per germline, CDR1 SGHRS and CDR2 YFSETQ. The CDR3 has 15 residues. The V end lost 4 bases, the J end lost 0 bases, and 10 bases lay between the germline ends. The DNA of the CDR3 is TGCGCCAGCAGCGGAAACAGTGCAACTAATGAAAAACTGTTTTTT. It specifies CASSGNSATNEKLFF.

This clone was seen only once. J is TRBJ1-1 and V is TRBV29-1; 8 positions agree with TRBD1. The CDR3 loop spans 14 amino acids. J lost 1 base, V lost 7 bases, and 8 bases had no gene match. Germline V gene data show CDR1 as SQVTM and CDR2 as ANQGSEA. CDR3 protein: CSGNPGTGNTEAFF. CDR3 DNA: TGCAGCGGTAATCCCGGGACAGGGAACACTGAAGCTTTCTTT. The full variable domain, with the rest looked up from reference TRBV29-1 and TRBJ1-1, is SAVISQKPSRDICQRGTSLTIQCQVDSQVTMMFWYRQQPGQSLTLIATANQGSEATYESGFVIDKFPISRPNLTFSTLTVSNMSPEDSSIYLCSGNPGTGNTEAFFGQGTRLTVV.